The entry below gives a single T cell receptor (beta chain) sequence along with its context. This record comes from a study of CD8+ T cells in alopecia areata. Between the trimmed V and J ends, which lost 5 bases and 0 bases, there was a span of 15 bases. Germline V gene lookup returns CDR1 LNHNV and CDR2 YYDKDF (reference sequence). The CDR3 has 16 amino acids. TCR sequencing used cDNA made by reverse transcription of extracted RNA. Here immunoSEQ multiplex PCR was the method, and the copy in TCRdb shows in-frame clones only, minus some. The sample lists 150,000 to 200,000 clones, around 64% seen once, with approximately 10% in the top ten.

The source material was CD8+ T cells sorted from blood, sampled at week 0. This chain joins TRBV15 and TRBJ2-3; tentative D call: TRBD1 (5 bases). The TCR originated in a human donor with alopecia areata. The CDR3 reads CATSAGQGGSTDTQYF. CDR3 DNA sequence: TGTGCCACCAGCGCCGGCCAGGGTGGGAGCACAGATACGCAGTATTTT.